This T cell receptor (beta chain) came from a study of molecular identifiers for immune sequencing clone quantification. TCRdb reprocessed the PCR reads via MiXCR and lists one record per CDR3 protein. The sample has 40,000 to 50,000 distinct CDR3 sequences, around 21% seen once. Study-wide results and caveats: Under 1% of molecules in naive cells, but over 98% of effector molecules, belonged to clones above 20 RNA copies. Barcode sharing among identical TCR molecules could make large clones appear smaller.

This clonotype showed up many times. The antigen is not known. This CDR3 spans 14 amino acids. Trimming removed 1 base at V and 5 bases at J, with 11 bases between. Germline assignment: CDR1 LGHNT and CDR2 FRNRAP. V is TRBV12-5 and J is TRBJ2-5; D possibly corresponds to TRBD2 (6 bases). The sequence was obtained from a human donor in good health. Some libraries in this study had Jurkat cell RNA spiked in. Material: naive CD8+ T cells from blood, with Jurkat cell RNA spiked in. Subset of the sample: FACS-sorted CD8+CD4-CCR7+CD45RA+ naive T cells. CDR3 region: CASGLGLARETQYF. CDR3 nucleotide sequence: TGTGCTAGTGGTTTGGGTCTAGCGAGGGAGACCCAGTACTTC.